This T cell receptor beta chain stems from a study of T cell repertoires in cytomegalovirus infection. Turning to the study itself: As its CMV epitopes, the study selected recently identified HLA-C-restricted and well-studied HLA-B-restricted targets. Study-wide findings and caveats: Adding up the frequency of public TCR beta families identified people who carried CMV plus the relevant HLA. The ex vivo response showed dominance by HLA-C-restricted CMV-specific TCR beta clonotypes.

TCRdb re-analysed the reads in MiXCR, keeping a single row per CDR3 protein. The sample consists of about 740,000 distinct CDR3 sequences, 30% to 40% of them appearing once. The CDR3 is 16 residues long. Trimming took off 2 bases at V and 1 base at J, with 12 bases between the two ends. The germline gives CDR1 LGHDT, CDR2 YNNKEL (reference sequence). This clonotype was recorded a few times. Its antigen is still unknown. This chain uses TRBV3-1 with TRBJ2-1; D possibly uses TRBD1 or TRBD2 (5 bases each). This sample comprised cultured PBMCs, obtained from culture after CMV antigen stimulation. The receptor's source is a human donor in good health (CMV status not recorded). Some clones in this sample may be carry-over from other donors' samples. The DNA of the CDR3 is TGTGCCAGCAGCCAACGGGACGGGCCTTCCTACAATGAGCAGTTCTTC. This sequence encodes CASSQRDGPSYNEQFF.